This T cell receptor beta chain originates from a study of tumor-infiltrating lymphocytes in glioblastoma multiforme (dated by TCRdb to 2016 to 2017). Turning to the overall study: Whether intratumoral genomic heterogeneity fosters TIL diversity was tested through joint investigation of somatic mutations, TIL diversity and immune response activity. Overall results and qualifications from the work: RNA-based TCR sequencing may distort clone frequencies because T cells carry unequal numbers of TCR transcripts. The authors noted that sorting T cells into functional subsets, which was not done in this study, would be a future improvement. Generalizability is limited because the TCR and somatic mutation analysis included only one glioblastoma patient.

A word on this clonotype: This clone's antigen is unknown. The junction departs from germline at one end; a sequencing error may be responsible.

For each of the approximately eleven tumor samples, the AllPrep DNA/RNA mini kit was used to purify genomic DNA and total RNA simultaneously. Every RNA sample had an RNA integrity number above 6.5 and an OD 260/280 ratio above 1.9. A modified ARM-PCR protocol with multiple V-beta primers and a C-beta primer was used to build TCRB libraries from RNA via three nested multiplex PCR rounds. Starting from around 0.51 ug of total RNA, TCRB-specific cDNA was synthesized using ProtoScript II Reverse Transcriptase and a C-beta primer. The description of the TCRB libraries did not mention any unique molecular identifiers. In the third PCR, barcodes and adapters were added over roughly 25 cycles using Deep VentR (exo-) polymerase, and bands of 250-500 bp were then gel purified. TCRB libraries were sequenced with 250 bp paired-end reads on an Illumina HiSeq 2500. As for the original processing: The reads were cleaned with Trimmomatic, merged with FLASH and assigned V, D and J segments with MiGEC before being analyzed in VDJtools. Repertoire diversity was measured using the Shannon-Wiener diversity index, which was calculated with VDJtools. TCRdb passed the public sequencing reads through fastp at Q25 and MiXCR, retaining productive beta sequences. Each CDR3 protein gets just one entry, which takes the most common genes and DNA from the rows behind it. TCRdb, rather than the study authors, made the V and J calls. This sample is represented by about 9,600 distinct CDR3 sequences; less than 75% of them were singletons. The ten top clones hold approximately 53% of the sample.

The CDR3 runs 15 residues from the cysteine to the phenylalanine. Kept here is only the CDR3 DNA, which spans 45 bases and is read in frame from base 1. CDR1 and CDR2 are drawn from the germline V gene: MNHNS, SASEGT. This sequence uses TRBV6-1 and TRBJ1-2; the D segment cannot be called with confidence. The sequence derives from a male donor with glioblastoma. Sequences were obtained from brain tumor tissue. For the CDR3, the sequence is CGSSETEGLWYGYIF. Here is the DNA: TGTGGCAGCAGTGAAACTGAGGGCTTATGGTATGGCTACATCTTC.